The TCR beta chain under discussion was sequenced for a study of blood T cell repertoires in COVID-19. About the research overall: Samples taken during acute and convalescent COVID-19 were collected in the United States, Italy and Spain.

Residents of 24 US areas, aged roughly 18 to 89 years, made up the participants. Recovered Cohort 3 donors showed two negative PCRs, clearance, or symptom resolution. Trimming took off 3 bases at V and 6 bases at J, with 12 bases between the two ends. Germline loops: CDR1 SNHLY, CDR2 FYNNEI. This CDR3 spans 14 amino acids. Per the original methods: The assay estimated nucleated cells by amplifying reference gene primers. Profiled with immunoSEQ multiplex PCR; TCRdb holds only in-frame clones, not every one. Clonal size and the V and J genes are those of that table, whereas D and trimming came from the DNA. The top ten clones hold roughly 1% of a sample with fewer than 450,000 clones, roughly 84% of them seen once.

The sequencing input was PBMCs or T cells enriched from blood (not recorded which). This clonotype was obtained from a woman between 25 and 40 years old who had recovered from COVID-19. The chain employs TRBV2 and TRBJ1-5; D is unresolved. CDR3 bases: TGTGCCAGCAGTGATACTCGATCCGGTCAGCCCCAGCATTTT. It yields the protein CASSDTRSGQPQHF. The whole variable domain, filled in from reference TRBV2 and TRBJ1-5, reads EPEVTQTPSHQVTQMGQEVILRCVPISNHLYFYWYRQILGQKVEFLVSFYNNEISEKSEIFDDQFSVERPDGSNFTLKIRSTKLEDSAMYFCASSDTRSGQPQHFGDGTRLSIL.